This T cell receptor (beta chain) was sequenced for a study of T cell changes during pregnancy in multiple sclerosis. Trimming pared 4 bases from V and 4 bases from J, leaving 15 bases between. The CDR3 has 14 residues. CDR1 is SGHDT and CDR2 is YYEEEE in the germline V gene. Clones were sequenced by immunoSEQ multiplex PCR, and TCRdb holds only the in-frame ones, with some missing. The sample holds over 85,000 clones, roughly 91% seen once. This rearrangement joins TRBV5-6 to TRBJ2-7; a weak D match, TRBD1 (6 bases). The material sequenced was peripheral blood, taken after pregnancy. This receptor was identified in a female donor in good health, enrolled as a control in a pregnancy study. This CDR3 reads CASSGGPGTYEQYF. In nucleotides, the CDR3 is TGTGCCAGCAGCGGGGGCCCAGGAACTTACGAGCAGTACTTC.